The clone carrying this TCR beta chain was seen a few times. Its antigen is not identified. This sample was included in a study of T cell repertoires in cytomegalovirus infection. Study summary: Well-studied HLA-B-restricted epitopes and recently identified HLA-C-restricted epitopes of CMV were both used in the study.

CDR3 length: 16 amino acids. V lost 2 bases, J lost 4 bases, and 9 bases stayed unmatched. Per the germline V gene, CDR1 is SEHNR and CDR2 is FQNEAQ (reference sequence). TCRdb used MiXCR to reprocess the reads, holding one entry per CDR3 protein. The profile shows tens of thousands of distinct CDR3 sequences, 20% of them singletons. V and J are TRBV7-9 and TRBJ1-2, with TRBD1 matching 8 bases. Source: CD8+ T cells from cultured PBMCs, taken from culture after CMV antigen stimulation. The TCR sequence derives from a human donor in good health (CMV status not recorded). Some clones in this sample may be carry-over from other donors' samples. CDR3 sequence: CASSLPLDRAGYGYTF. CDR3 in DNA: TGTGCCAGCAGCTTACCACTGGACAGGGCGGGCTATGGCTACACCTTC. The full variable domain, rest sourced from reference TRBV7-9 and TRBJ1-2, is DTGVSQNPRHKITKRGQNVTFRCDPISEHNRLYWYRQTLGQGPEFLTYFQNEAQLEKSRLLSDRFSAERPKGSFSTLEIQRTEQGDSAMYLCASSLPLDRAGYGYTFGSGTRLTVV.